This TCR beta chain was recovered during a study of blood T cell repertoires in COVID-19. Study context: Acute and convalescent COVID-19 samples came from the United States, Italy and Spain. The cDNA or gDNA used as material had been derived from T cells, B-cell-depleted T cells, or PBMCs.

Seattle enrolled patients during active infection and tracked them longitudinally. The V and J ends lost 4 bases and 0 bases, in that order; junction bases with no gene match: 7. The germline V gene encodes CDR1 SGHRS and CDR2 YFSETQ. This CDR3 has 16 amino acids. Original data processing: By means of reference gene primer amplification, nucleated cell counts were estimated. Sequenced by immunoSEQ multiplex PCR; TCRdb stores in-frame clones only, minus some. That table is the source of V, J and clone size, and D and trimming were worked out from the DNA. The table includes about 290,000 clones, about nine tenths detected once.

The chain has TRBV5-1 and TRBJ2-3, with TRBD2 matching over 8 bases. The receptor comes from a woman aged 25-40 years with COVID-19, enrolled during active disease. Specimen: peripheral blood. CDR3 sequence (DNA): TGCGCCAGCAGCCAGTATGGACTAGCCAGCACAGATACGCAGTATTTT. Translation gives CASSQYGLASTDTQYF.